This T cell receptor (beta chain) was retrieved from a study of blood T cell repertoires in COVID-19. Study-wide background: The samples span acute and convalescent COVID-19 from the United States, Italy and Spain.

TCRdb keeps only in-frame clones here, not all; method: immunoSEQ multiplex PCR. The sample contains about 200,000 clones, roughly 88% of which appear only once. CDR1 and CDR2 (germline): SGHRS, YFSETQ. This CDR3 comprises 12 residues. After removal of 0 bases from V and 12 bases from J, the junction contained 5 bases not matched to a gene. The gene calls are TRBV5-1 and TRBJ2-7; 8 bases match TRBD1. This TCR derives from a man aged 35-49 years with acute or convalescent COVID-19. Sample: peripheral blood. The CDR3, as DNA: TGCGCCAGCAGCTTGGCGACAGGGGCTCGGTACTTC. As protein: CASSLATGARYF.